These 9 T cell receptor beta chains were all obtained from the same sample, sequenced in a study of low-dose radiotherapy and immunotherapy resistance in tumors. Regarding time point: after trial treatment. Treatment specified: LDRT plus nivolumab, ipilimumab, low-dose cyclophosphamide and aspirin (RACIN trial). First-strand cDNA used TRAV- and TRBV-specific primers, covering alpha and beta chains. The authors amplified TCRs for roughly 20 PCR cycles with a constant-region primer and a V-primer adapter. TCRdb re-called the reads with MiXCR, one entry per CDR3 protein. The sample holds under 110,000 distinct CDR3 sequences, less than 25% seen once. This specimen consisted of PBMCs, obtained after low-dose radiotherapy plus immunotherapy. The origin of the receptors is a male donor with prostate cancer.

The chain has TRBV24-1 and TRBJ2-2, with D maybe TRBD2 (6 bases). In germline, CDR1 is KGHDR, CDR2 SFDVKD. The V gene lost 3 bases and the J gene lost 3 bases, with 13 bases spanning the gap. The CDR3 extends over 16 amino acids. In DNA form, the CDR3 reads TGTGCCACCAGTGATCCTACAAGGGAGGACACCGGGGAGCTGTTTTTT. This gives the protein CATSDPTREDTGELFF.

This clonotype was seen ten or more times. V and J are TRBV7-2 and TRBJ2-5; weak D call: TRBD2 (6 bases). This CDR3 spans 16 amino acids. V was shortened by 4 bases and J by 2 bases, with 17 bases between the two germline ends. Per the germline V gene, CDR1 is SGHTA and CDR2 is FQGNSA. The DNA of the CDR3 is TGTGCCAGCAGCTGGAGACTAGTGGGGATGCAAGAGACCCAGTACTTC. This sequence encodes CASSWRLVGMQETQYF.

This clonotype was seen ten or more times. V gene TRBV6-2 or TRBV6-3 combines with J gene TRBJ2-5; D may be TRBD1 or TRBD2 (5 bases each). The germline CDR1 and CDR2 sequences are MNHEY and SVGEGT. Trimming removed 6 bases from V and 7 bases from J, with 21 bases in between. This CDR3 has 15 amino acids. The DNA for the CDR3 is TGTGCCAGCAGCCCTTGGGGAAGAGGGGAAGGGACCCAGTACTTC. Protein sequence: CASSPWGRGEGTQYF.

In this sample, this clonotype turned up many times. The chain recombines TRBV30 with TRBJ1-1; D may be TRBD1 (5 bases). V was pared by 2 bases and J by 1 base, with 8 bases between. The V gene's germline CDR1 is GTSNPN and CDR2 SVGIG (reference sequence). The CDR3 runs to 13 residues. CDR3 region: CAWSKTGNTEAFF. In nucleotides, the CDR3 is TGTGCCTGGAGTAAAACAGGGAACACTGAAGCTTTCTTT.

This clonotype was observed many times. The CDR3 nucleotides are TGTGCCAGCAGCTCGCCGTCTGATTTACAAGAGACCCAGTACTTC. Translation: CASSSPSDLQETQYF. The chain links TRBV7-8 to TRBJ2-5; D gene ambiguous. The CDR3 consists of 15 residues. Germline lookup yields CDR1 SGHVS and CDR2 FQNEAQ. The V and J ends lost 4 bases and 2 bases respectively, with 14 bases between them. The full variable domain, in which reference TRBV7-8 and TRBJ2-5 provide the parts outside the CDR3, is GAGVSQSPRYKVAKRGQDVALRCDPISGHVSLFWYQQALGQGPEFLTYFQNEAQLDKSGLPSDRFFAERPEGSVSTLKIQRTQQEDSAVYLCASSSPSDLQETQYFGPGTRLLVL.

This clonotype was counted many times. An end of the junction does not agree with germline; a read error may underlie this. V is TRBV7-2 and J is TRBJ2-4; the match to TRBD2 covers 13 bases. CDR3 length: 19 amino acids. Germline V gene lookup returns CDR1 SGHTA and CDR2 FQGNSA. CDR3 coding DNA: TGTGCCAGCACCTTACCCGGGACTAGCGGGGCGGGCAGCAAAAACATTCAGTACTTC. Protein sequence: CASTLPGTSGAGSKNIQYF.

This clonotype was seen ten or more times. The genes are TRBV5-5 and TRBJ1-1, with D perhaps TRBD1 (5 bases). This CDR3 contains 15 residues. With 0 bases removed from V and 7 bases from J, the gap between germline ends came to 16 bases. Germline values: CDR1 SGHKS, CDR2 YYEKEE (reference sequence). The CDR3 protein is CASSLGHQGKGEAFF. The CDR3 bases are TGTGCCAGCAGCTTGGGCCATCAGGGTAAAGGTGAAGCTTTCTTT.

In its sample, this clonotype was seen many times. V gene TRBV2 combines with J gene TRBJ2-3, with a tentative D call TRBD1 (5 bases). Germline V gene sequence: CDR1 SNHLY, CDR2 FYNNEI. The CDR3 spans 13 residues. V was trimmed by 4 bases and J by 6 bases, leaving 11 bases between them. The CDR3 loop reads CASSAGNEDTQYF. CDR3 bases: TGTGCCAGCAGTGCAGGGAATGAGGATACGCAGTATTTT.

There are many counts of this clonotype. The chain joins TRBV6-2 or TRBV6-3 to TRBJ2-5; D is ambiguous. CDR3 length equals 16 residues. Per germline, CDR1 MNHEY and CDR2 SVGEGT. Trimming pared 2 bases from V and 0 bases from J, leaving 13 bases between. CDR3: CASSYAFADHQETQYF. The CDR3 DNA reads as TGTGCCAGCAGTTACGCTTTCGCGGACCACCAAGAGACCCAGTACTTC.